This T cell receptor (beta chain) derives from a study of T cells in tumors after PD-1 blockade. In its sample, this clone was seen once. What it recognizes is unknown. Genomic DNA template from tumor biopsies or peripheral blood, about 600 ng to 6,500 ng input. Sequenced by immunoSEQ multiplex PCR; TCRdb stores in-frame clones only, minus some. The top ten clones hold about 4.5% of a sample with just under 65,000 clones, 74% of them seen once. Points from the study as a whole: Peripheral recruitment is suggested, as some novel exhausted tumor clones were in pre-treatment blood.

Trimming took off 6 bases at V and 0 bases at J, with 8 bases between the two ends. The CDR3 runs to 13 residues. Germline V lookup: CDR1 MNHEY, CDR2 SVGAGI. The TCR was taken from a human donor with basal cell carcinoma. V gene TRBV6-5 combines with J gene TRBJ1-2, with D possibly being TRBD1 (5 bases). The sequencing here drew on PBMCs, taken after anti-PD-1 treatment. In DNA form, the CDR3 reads TGTGCCAGCAGGGACAACGCTAACTATGGCTACACCTTC. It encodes CASRDNANYGYTF.